This T cell receptor (beta chain) is drawn from a study of siplizumab effects on memory and regulatory T cells (dated by TCRdb to the late 2010s). Regarding the research as a whole: The effect of the anti-CD2 antibody siplizumab on alloreactive T-cell subsets was examined in allogeneic mixed lymphocyte reactions constructed from human PBMCs.

Results and caveats for the whole study, not just this receptor: Roughly 75-97% of proliferating CD4+ or CD8+ clones could not be assigned a naive or memory phenotype. Whether proliferating Tregs from siplizumab cultures actually had suppressive function was not functionally confirmed. Because sequences below about 10^-5 frequency were poorly captured, only a minor fraction of alloreactive clones could be mapped to unstimulated subsets. Unstimulated naive T cells appeared to be more diverse than memory T cells, and naive cells seemed to make a substantial contribution to the alloresponse. The cumulative frequency of alloreactive sequences that could be traced back to unstimulated CD4+ memory T cells was significantly reduced by siplizumab. Among mappable alloreactive CD4+ clones, the Treg-derived fraction averaged about 75% with siplizumab versus 26.9% in control reactions.

Sorted unstimulated T cells, along with proliferating T cells recovered from mixed lymphocyte reactions, underwent TCRbeta CDR3 sequencing. Fresh whole blood from approximately 10 HLA-typed healthy donors was used to isolate PBMCs. For this clone: Its cognate antigen has yet to be identified. The record has no base qualities; no much larger clone is one base away.

Libraries were constructed by the immunoSEQ multiplex PCR assay. Roughly 10^5 TCR templates per sample were assayed on the deep sequencing platform. Genomic DNA extracted from sorted T cells was the material used for TCRbeta CDR3 sequencing. Turning to the authors' computational methods: The R programming language was used for the clonal analysis of the TCRbeta CDR3 data. Alloreactive CD4+ and CD8+ clones were identified by comparing unstimulated samples to CFSE-low samples taken after the reaction. Regulatory or non-regulatory origin of alloreactive CD4+ clones was assigned by matching sequences to the sorted unstimulated Treg and non-Treg repertoires. TCRdb stores this immuneACCESS table with in-frame sequences only. Part of the clones is absent; in the studies checked, under half of the shortfall reflects unresolved V genes, and no reason is known for the rest. The V and J calls and the clone size are those of that table, but D and trimming were determined from the DNA. The sample table records around 100,000 clones; about 91% of these occur just once. The top ten hold about 0.15% of the sample.

CDR1 and CDR2, looked up from the germline V gene, are KGHSH and LQKENI. Taken from cysteine to phenylalanine, the CDR3 has 16 residues. The kept DNA is CDR3 alone, 48 bases in frame from the first base. The germline ends are 15 bases apart after V is trimmed by 0 bases and J by 4 bases. This TCR was recovered from a human donor in good health. Sequenced input: CD4+ T cells sorted from blood. The sequence is built from TRBV18 and TRBJ1-1; the D gene identity is not certain. The CDR3 protein is CASSPPSRPMGTEAFF. In nucleotide form, the sequence is TGTGCCAGCTCACCACCGTCTAGGCCTATGGGCACTGAAGCTTTCTTT. This CDR3, with the reference TRBV18 and TRBJ1-1 proteins standing in past its ends, gives the full variable domain NAGVMQNPRHLVRRRGQEARLRCSPMKGHSHVYWYRQLPEEGLKFMVYLQKENIIDESGMPKERFSAEFPKEGPSILRIQQVVRGDSAAYFCASSPPSRPMGTEAFFGQGTRLTVV.